These 13 T cell receptor beta chains came from one sample sequenced in a study of shared clonotypes between healthy human individuals. Assay used: immunoSEQ multiplex PCR; TCRdb lists only in-frame clones, some missing. The sample has millions of clones, 90% to 95% seen once. Sample: naive CD4+ T cells sorted from blood. Subset described: CD45RA+ positively selected. All receptors come from a young man in good health.

The genes are TRBV4-1 and TRBJ2-5; a possible D gene is TRBD2 (6 bases). The CDR3 loop spans 16 amino acids. V was cut by 4 bases and J by 0 bases, with 15 bases left in between. Germline CDR1 is MGHRA and CDR2 is YSYEKL. This CDR3 is CASSRRPGLDQETQYF. CDR3 sequence (DNA): TGCGCCAGCAGCCGCCGACCGGGACTCGACCAAGAGACCCAGTACTTC.

This chain uses TRBV5-4 with TRBJ2-5; D is uncertain. The CDR3 is 13 amino acids. Germline V gene sequence: CDR1 SGHNT, CDR2 YYREEE (reference sequence). With 2 bases removed from V and 1 base from J, the gap between germline ends came to 6 bases. CDR3 nucleotide sequence: TGTGCCAGCAGCTTATTCGGCCAAGAGACCCAGTACTTC. Amino acids: CASSLFGQETQYF.

V is TRBV18 and J is TRBJ2-5; 8 bases align to TRBD1. The J call may be mistaken, given a closer DNA end match to TRBJ2-7. The CDR3 covers 16 residues. CDR1 and CDR2 (germline): KGHSH, LQKENI. The CDR3 bases are TGTGCCAGCTCACCGCGCACAGGGGGAGGCTCCTACGAGCAGTACTTC. This codes for CASSPRTGGGSYEQYF.

There are a few counts of this clone. The CDR3 bases are TGTGCCATCGGGCACTCGAACACTGAAGCTTTCTTT. This codes for CAIGHSNTEAFF. The chain employs TRBV10-3 and TRBJ1-1; D gene unclear. The ends were cut back, 8 bases at V and 1 base at J, with 8 bases in the middle. Germline-derived CDR1 and CDR2 are ENHRY and SYGVKD. The CDR3 length is 12 residues.

The J gene is TRBJ2-4, the V gene TRBV5-4, with 9 nucleotides matching TRBD1. In germline, CDR1 is SGHNT, CDR2 YYREEE (reference sequence). The CDR3 length is 15 residues. V lost 0 bases and J lost 7; bases outside the gene matches: 5. The CDR3 DNA reads TGTGCCAGCAGCTTGGGGACAGGGGTATTGAACATTCAGTACTTC. This sequence encodes CASSLGTGVLNIQYF.

This chain links TRBV6-6 with TRBJ1-6; D ambiguous. V lost 2 bases and J lost 10, with 15 bases in between. This CDR3 has 15 amino acids. CDR1 and CDR2 from the germline V gene are MNHNY and SVGAGI (reference sequence). The CDR3 loop is CASSYRPASRSPLHF. The CDR3 DNA is TGTGCCAGCAGTTACCGTCCAGCCTCAAGGTCACCCCTCCACTTT.

This chain joins TRBV18 and TRBJ1-2; D may be TRBD1 (6 bases). This CDR3 has 14 amino acids. Per germline, CDR1 KGHSH and CDR2 LQKENI. Trimming removed 2 bases at V and 2 bases at J, with 9 bases between. The DNA for the CDR3 is TGTGCCAGCTCACCAATCCAGGGGAACTATGGCTACACCTTC. Protein: CASSPIQGNYGYTF.

This chain links TRBV7-8 with TRBJ2-3; TRBD2 is a possible D gene (6 bases). The CDR3 extends over 17 amino acids. With 0 bases removed from V and 1 base from J, the gap between germline ends came to 14 bases. The V gene's germline CDR1 is SGHVS and CDR2 FQNEAQ. For the CDR3, the DNA is TGTGCCAGCAGCTTAGCGAGACGGGAGCGGGGCACAGATACGCAGTATTTT. Translating gives CASSLARRERGTDTQYF. The full variable domain, completed using reference TRBV7-8 and TRBJ2-3, is GAGVSQSPRYKVAKRGQDVALRCDPISGHVSLFWYQQALGQGPEFLTYFQNEAQLDKSGLPSDRFFAERPEGSVSTLKIQRTQQEDSAVYLCASSLARRERGTDTQYFGPGTRLTVL.

The chain joins TRBV6-1 to TRBJ1-2; unclear D gene. Germline V lookup: CDR1 MNHNS, CDR2 SASEGT. The CDR3 spans 14 residues. The germline V and J ends were trimmed by 4 bases and 4 bases, with 13 bases remaining between them. Written as DNA, the CDR3 is TGTGCCAGCAGTGCAGAGGGATTCGGCTATGGCTACACCTTC. It encodes CASSAEGFGYGYTF.

This clone was observed once. Other DNA sequences in the sample encode the same CDR3. The J gene is TRBJ2-3, the V gene TRBV18; D may be TRBD2 (7 bases). Trimming took off 2 bases at V and 2 bases at J, with 11 bases between the two ends. The CDR3 consists of 15 residues. Per the germline V gene, CDR1 is KGHSH and CDR2 is LQKENI. The DNA of the CDR3 is TGTGCCAGCTCACCAACGGGGGGCGACACAGATACGCAGTATTTT. This codes for CASSPTGGDTDTQYF.

The chain uses TRBV27 and TRBJ1-2; 7 nucleotides agree with TRBD1. V trimming: 6 bases; J trimming: 8 bases; junction bases outside the gene matches: 9. The CDR3 is 13 residues long. Germline V gene sequence: CDR1 MNHEY, CDR2 SMNVEV (reference sequence). This CDR3 reads CASRGLGGGGYTF. CDR3 coding DNA: TGTGCCAGCAGGGGGTTAGGGGGCGGCGGCTACACCTTC.

This chain uses TRBV6-5 with TRBJ1-2; 7 bases line up with TRBD1. CDR3 size: 15 residues. J gave up 0 bases and V 6 bases, and 7 bases lay outside the gene matches. Germline-derived CDR1 and CDR2 are MNHEY and SVGAGI. The CDR3 DNA follows: TGTGCCAGCAGAACCAGGACAGGTGCTAACTATGGCTACACCTTC. Translating gives CASRTRTGANYGYTF.

V and J are TRBV7-9 and TRBJ2-3; 9 nucleotides match TRBD2. The CDR3 loop spans 16 amino acids. Losses at the gene ends were 5 bases for V and 2 bases for J; bases not matched to a gene: 8. CDR1 SEHNR and CDR2 FQNEAQ come from the germline V gene (reference sequence). The CDR3 is CASSPLSGSLTDTQYF. The DNA of the CDR3 is TGTGCCAGCAGCCCCCTTAGCGGGAGTCTCACAGATACGCAGTATTTT.